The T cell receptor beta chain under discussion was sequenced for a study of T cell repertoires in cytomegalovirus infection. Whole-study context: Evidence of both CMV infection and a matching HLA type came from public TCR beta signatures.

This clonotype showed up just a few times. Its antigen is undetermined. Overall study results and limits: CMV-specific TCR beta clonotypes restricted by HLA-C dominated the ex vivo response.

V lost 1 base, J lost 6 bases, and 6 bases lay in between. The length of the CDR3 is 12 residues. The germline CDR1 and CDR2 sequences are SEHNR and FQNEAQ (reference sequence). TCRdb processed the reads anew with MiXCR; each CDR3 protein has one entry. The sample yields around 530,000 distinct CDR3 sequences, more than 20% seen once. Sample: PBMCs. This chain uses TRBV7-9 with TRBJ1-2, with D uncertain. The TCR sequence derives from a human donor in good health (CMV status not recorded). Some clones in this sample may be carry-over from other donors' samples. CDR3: CASSLEGHGYTF. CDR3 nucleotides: TGTGCCAGCAGCTTAGAGGGTCATGGCTACACCTTC. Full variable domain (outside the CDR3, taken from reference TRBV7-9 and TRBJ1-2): DTGVSQNPRHKITKRGQNVTFRCDPISEHNRLYWYRQTLGQGPEFLTYFQNEAQLEKSRLLSDRFSAERPKGSFSTLEIQRTEQGDSAMYLCASSLEGHGYTFGSGTRLTVV.